These 4 T cell receptor beta chains share one sample of origin, sequenced in a study of chemoradiotherapy in HPV16-positive cancers. The table came from immunoSEQ multiplex PCR; TCRdb's copy has only in-frame clones and leaves some out. The profile shows 25,000 to 35,000 clones, around 89% of them singletons. The sequencing here drew on blood, taken from a patient who underwent chemoradiotherapy. Receptors originate from a human donor with HPV-associated anogenital cancer.

Only a few counts were recorded for this clone. The chain is built from TRBV19 and TRBJ1-1; 10 positions agree with TRBD1. Germline lookup yields CDR1 LNHDA and CDR2 SQIVND (reference sequence). The CDR3 runs to 15 residues. V gave up 5 bases and J gave up 3 bases; unmatched junction bases: 6. In DNA, the CDR3 is TGTGCCAGTAGTCCTCGGACAGGGGGGCACACTGAAGCTTTCTTT. Amino acids: CASSPRTGGHTEAFF.

This chain links TRBV5-1 with TRBJ2-7; 8 nucleotides match TRBD1. J lost 7 bases, V lost 3 bases, and 9 bases had no gene match. The CDR3 runs to 14 residues. The germline V gene encodes CDR1 SGHRS and CDR2 YFSETQ. CDR3 sequence (DNA): TGCGCCAGCAGCTACGGACAGGGTCTGGAAGAGCAGTACTTC. This encodes CASSYGQGLEEQYF.

The table lists this clone with a few counts. The chain recombines TRBV5-6 with TRBJ1-2; 9 bases agree with TRBD1. This CDR3 is built from 13 residues. Germline CDR1 is SGHDT and CDR2 is YYEEEE. Trimming at V came to 5 bases and at J to 8 bases, leaving 7 bases not matched to a gene. Here the CDR3 DNA reads TGTGCCAGCAGAATGACAGGGGGTTCCGGCTACACCTTC. Translating it yields CASRMTGGSGYTF.

This clone was seen once. The chain is built from TRBV2 and TRBJ1-1; tentatively, D is TRBD1 (5 bases). Trimming cost V 5 bases and J 4 bases, with 17 bases left between them. The CDR3 loop spans 15 amino acids. The germline gives CDR1 SNHLY, CDR2 FYNNEI. The CDR3 DNA reads TGTGCCAGCAGTATCTACCAGGGAGGGCGCACTGAAGCTTTCTTT. It codes for CASSIYQGGRTEAFF.